This entry is about one T cell receptor beta chain. Its antigen is unidentified. The unexposed donors gave CD4+ T cells in about 2011-2018, prior to COVID-19. After nine to ten days of culture, CD4+ T cells were isolated. The data stem from a study of CD4 T cells in relation to SARS-CoV-2 and coronaviruses. The protocol was immunoSEQ multiplex PCR, while the TCRdb copy is restricted to in-frame clones and leaves out a portion. The table records about 29,000 clones, 72% of them present only once. Germline CDR1 is SGHRS and CDR2 is YFSETQ. The V segment lost 5 bases and the J segment 1 base; nucleotides outside the gene matches: 2. This CDR3 contains 14 residues.

Sequenced sample: CD4+ T cells from PBMCs, cultured in vitro. This chain connects TRBV5-1 to TRBJ2-5; TRBD2 agrees at 10 bases. This clonotype was sampled from a human donor in good health. As DNA, the CDR3 is TGCGCCAGCAGAACTAGCGGGACCCAAGAGACCCAGTACTTC. Encoded protein: CASRTSGTQETQYF.